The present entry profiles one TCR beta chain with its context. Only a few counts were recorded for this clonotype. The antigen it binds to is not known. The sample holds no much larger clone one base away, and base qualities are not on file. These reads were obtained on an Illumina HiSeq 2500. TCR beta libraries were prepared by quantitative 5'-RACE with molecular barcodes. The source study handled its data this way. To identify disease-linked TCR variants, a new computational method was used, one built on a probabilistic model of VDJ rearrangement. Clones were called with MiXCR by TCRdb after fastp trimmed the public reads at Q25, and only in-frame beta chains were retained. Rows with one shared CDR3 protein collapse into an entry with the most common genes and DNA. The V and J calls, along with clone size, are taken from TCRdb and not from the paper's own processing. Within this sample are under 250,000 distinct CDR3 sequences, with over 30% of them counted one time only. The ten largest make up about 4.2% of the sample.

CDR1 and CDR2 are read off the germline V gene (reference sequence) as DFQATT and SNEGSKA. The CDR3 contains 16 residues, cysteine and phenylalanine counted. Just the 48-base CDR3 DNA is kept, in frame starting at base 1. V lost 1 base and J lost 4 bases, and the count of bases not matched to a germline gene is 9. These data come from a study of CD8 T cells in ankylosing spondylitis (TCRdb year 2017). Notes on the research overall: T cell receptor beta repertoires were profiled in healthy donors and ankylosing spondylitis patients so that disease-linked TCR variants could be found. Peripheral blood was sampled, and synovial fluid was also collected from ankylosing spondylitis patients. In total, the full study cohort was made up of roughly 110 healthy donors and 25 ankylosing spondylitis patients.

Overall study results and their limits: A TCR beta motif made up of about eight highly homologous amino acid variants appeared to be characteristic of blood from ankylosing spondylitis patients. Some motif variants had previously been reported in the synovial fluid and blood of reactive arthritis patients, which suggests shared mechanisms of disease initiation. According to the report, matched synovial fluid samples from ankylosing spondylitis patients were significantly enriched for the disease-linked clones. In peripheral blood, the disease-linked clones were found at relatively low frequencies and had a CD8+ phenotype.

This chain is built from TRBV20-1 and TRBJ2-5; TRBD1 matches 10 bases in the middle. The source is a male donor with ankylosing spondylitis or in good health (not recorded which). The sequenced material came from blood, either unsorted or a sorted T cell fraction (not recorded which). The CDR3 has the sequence CSARGVGDRGGETQYF. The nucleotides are TGCAGTGCTAGAGGGGTTGGGGACAGGGGCGGAGAGACCCAGTACTTC.